This paragraph reports one T cell receptor beta chain. TCRdb's table, derived via immunoSEQ multiplex PCR, lists solely in-frame clones and lacks some. The sample lists 440,000 or so clones, about 88% occurring once. The CDR3 totals 16 residues. Germline V CDR1 and CDR2: MNHNY, SVGAGI (reference sequence). V trimming: 3 bases; J trimming: 8 bases; junction bases outside the gene matches: 8. The sample originates from a study of blood T cell repertoires in COVID-19. Turning to the study itself: Researchers got acute and convalescent COVID-19 samples from the United States, Italy and Spain. PBMCs, B-cell-depleted T cells, or T cells were the source of the cDNA or gDNA that made up the material.

Sequencing was done on a sample of peripheral blood. The rearrangement uses TRBV6-6 and TRBJ2-2; 11 bases map to TRBD2. The TCR comes from a middle-aged woman with COVID-19, enrolled during active disease. The CDR3 DNA reads TGTGCCAGCAGTTATTGGGGACTAGCGGCCAGGGGGGAGCTGTTTTTT. Its translation is CASSYWGLAARGELFF.